This passage covers 4 T cell receptor beta chains from one sample sequenced in a study of OX40 agonist ivuxolimab in advanced cancers. The assay was immunoSEQ multiplex PCR, and TCRdb's table has in-frame clones only and misses some. The repertoire holds 38,000 or so clones, with 89% as singletons. The starting material was CD4+ or CD8+ T cells sorted from blood, obtained in a trial of the OX40 agonist ivuxolimab. Source of these receptors: an adult with an advanced solid tumor such as melanoma, head and neck, liver or kidney cancer.

The chain is built from TRBV14 and TRBJ2-1, with TRBD1 matching 7 bases. CDR1 is SGHDN and CDR2 is FVKESK in the germline V gene. This CDR3 region has 15 residues. The trim removed 5 bases at V and 0 bases at J, leaving 4 bases unmatched. The CDR3 nucleotides are TGTGCCAGCAGCAGACAGGGCTACTCCTACAATGAGCAGTTCTTC. This translates into CASSRQGYSYNEQFF.

For the CDR3, the DNA is TGCGCCAGCAGTGCGGGGGTCGAAGCTTTCTTT. This sequence encodes CASSAGVEAFF. This rearrangement joins TRBV10-1 to TRBJ1-1; possible D gene TRBD1, 5 bases. The germline V gene has CDR1 WNHNN and CDR2 SYGVQD (reference sequence). Trimming removed 4 bases at V and 8 bases at J, with 8 bases between. The length of the CDR3 is 11 residues.

This clone has only one observation. V gene TRBV6-5 combines with J gene TRBJ1-1; possibly TRBD1 for D (6 bases). The V end was cut by 8 bases, the J end by 4 bases, with 14 bases between. The germline CDR1 and CDR2 sequences are MNHEY and SVGAGI. CDR3 length: 13 amino acids. CDR3 DNA sequence: TGTGCCAGCCTAGGGGGTTGGCCCACTGAAGCTTTCTTT. It codes for CASLGGWPTEAFF.

V is TRBV28 and J is TRBJ1-2, with D uncertain. V shed 3 bases and J shed 3 bases, with 14 bases lying between them. Germline CDR1 MDHEN, CDR2 SYDVKM. This CDR3 contains 15 residues. The CDR3: CASSFTPGIDYGYTF. CDR3 in DNA: TGTGCCAGCAGTTTCACCCCGGGGATTGACTATGGCTACACCTTC.